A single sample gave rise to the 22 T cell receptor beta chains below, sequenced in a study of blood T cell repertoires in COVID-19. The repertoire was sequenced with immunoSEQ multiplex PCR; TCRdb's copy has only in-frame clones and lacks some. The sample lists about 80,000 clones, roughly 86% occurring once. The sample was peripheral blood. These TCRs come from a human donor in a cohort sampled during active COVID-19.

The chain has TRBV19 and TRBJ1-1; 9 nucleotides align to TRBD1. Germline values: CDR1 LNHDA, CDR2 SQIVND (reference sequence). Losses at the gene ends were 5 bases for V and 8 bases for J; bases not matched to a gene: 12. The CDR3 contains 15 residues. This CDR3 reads CASSPPQGAFSEAFF. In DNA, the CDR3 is TGTGCCAGTAGTCCTCCACAGGGGGCGTTCTCCGAAGCTTTCTTT.

The CDR3 region has the DNA TGTGCCAGCACCACCCCCGGGACAGGGAGAAATGAGCAGTTCTTC. Protein product: CASTTPGTGRNEQFF. The chain employs TRBV5-6 and TRBJ2-1, with 9 bases aligning to TRBD1. Unmatched junction bases numbered 11, after V lost 6 bases and J lost 7 bases. CDR3 length: 15 amino acids. Germline-derived CDR1 and CDR2 are SGHDT and YYEEEE.

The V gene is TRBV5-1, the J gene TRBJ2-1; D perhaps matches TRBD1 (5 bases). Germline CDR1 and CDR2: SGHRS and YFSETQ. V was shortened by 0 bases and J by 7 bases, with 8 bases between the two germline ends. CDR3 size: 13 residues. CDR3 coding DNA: TGCGCCAGCAGCTTGGCCAGGGTGAATGAGCAGTTCTTC. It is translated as CASSLARVNEQFF. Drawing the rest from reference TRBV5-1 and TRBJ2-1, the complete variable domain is KAGVTQTPRYLIKTRGQQVTLSCSPISGHRSVSWYQQTPGQGLQFLFEYFSETQRNKGNFPGRFSGRQFSNSRSEMNVSTLELGDSALYLCASSLARVNEQFFGPGTRLTVL.

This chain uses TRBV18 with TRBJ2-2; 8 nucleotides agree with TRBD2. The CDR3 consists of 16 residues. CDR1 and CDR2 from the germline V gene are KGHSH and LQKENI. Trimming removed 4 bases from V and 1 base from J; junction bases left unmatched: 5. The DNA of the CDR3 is TGTGCCAGCTCACAGGCAGCGGGGGTGAACACCGGGGAGCTGTTTTTT. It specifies CASSQAAGVNTGELFF.

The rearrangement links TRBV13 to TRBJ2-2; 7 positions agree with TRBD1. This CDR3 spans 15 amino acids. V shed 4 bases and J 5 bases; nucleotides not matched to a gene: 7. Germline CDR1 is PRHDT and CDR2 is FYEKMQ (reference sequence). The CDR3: CASSSPTRGTGELFF. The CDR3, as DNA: TGTGCCAGCAGCTCCCCCACCAGGGGGACCGGGGAGCTGTTTTTT.

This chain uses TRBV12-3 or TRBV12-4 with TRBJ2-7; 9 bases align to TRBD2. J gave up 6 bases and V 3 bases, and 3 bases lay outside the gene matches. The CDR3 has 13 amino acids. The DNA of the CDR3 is TGTGCCAGCAGTTTGCGGGGGGGCAGCGAGCAGTACTTC. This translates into CASSLRGGSEQYF.

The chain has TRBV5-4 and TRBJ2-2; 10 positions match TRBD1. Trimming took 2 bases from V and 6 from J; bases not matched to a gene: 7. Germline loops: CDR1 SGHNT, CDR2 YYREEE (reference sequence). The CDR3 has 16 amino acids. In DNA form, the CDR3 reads TGTGCCAGCAGCTTACCGGGACAGGGGTATGCCGGGGAGCTGTTTTTT. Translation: CASSLPGQGYAGELFF.

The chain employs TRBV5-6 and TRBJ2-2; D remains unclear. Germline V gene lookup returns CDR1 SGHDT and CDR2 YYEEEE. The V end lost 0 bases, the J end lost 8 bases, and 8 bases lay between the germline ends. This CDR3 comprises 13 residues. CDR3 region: CASSLEQRGELFF. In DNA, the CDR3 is TGTGCCAGCAGCTTGGAACAGAGAGGGGAGCTGTTTTTT.

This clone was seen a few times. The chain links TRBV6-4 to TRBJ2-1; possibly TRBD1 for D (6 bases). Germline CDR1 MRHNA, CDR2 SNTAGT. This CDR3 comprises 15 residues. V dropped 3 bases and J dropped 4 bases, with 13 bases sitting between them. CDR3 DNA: TGTGCCAGCAGTGATTTGGGGACACCTTACAATGAGCAGTTCTTC. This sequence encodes CASSDLGTPYNEQFF.

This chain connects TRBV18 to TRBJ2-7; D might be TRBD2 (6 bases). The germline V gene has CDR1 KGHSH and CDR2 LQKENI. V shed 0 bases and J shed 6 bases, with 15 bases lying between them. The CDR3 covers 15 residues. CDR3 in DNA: TGTGCCAGCTCACCACCTGGCGGGGAACGTGGCGAGCAGTACTTC. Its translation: CASSPPGGERGEQYF.

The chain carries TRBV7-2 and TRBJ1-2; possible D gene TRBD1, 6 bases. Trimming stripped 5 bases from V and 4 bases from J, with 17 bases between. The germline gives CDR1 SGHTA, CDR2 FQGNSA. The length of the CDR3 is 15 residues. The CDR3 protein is CASSAAGATVYGYTF. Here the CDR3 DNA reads TGTGCCAGCAGCGCCGCAGGGGCCACGGTCTATGGCTACACCTTC.

The CDR3 sequence is CASSLFGGGDTQYF. The CDR3 coding sequence is TGTGCCAGCAGCTTGTTCGGGGGGGGAGATACGCAGTATTTT. J is TRBJ2-3 and V is TRBV13; TRBD2 matches 8 bases. J gave up 5 bases and V 3 bases, and 4 bases lay outside the gene matches. This CDR3 has 14 residues. The germline V gene has CDR1 PRHDT and CDR2 FYEKMQ (reference sequence).

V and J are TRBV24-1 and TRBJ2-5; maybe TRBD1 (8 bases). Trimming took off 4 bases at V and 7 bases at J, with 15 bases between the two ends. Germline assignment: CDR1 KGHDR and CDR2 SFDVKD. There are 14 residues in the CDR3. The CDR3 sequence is CATSDSTGGATQYF. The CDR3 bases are TGTGCCACCAGTGACTCAACAGGGGGGGCGACCCAGTACTTC.

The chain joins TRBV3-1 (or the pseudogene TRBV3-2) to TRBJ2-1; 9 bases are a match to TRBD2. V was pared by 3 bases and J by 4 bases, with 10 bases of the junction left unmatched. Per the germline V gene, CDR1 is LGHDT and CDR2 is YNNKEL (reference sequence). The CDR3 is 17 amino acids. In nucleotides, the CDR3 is TGTGCCAGCAGCCACCTAAGGGGGCGGGGGGGTTACAATGAGCAGTTCTTC. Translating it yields CASSHLRGRGGYNEQFF.

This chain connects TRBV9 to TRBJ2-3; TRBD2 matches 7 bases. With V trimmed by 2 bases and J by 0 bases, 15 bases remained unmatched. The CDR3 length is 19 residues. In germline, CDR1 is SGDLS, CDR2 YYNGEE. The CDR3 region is CASSVEPGLPIPSTDTQYF. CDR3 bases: TGTGCCAGCAGCGTGGAGCCGGGACTACCGATCCCTAGCACAGATACGCAGTATTTT.

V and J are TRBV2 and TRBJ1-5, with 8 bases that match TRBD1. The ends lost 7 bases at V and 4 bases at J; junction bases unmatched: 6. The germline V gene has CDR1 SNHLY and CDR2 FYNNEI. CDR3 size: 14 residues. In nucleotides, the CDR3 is TGTGCCAGCAATCCCCAGGGGGCAAATCAGCCCCAGCATTTT. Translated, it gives CASNPQGANQPQHF.

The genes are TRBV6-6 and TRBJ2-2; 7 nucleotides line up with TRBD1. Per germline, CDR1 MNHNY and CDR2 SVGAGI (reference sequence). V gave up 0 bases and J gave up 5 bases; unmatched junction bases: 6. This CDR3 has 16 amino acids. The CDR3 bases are TGTGCCAGCAGTTACTCTGGTTCAGGGGGTACCGGGGAGCTGTTTTTT. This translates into CASSYSGSGGTGELFF.

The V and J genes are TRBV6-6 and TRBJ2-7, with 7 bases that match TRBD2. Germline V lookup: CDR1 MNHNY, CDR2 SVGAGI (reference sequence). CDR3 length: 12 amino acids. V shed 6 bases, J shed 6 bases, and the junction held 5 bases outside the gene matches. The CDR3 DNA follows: TGTGCCAGCAGCCGCGGGAGTCCCGAGCAGTACTTC. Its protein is CASSRGSPEQYF.

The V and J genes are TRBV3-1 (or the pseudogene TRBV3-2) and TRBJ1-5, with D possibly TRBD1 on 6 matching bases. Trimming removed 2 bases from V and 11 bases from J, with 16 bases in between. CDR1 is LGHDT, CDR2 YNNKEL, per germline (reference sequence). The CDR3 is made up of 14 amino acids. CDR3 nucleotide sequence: TGTGCCAGCAGCCAAAATCTCCAGGGGTTGACCCAGCATTTT. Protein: CASSQNLQGLTQHF.

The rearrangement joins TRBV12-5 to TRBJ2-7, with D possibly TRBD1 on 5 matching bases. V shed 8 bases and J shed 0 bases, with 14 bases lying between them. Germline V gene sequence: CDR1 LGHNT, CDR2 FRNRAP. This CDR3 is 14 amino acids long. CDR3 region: CASKVAGNSYEQYF. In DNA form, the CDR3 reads TGTGCTAGTAAGGTTGCAGGGAACTCCTACGAGCAGTACTTC.

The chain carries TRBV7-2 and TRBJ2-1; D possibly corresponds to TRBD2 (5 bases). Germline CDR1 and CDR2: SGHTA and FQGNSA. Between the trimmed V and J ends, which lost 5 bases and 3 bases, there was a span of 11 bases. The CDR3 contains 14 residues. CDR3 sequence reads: CASSPGNNYNEQFF. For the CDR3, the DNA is TGTGCCAGCAGCCCCGGGAACAACTACAATGAGCAGTTCTTC.

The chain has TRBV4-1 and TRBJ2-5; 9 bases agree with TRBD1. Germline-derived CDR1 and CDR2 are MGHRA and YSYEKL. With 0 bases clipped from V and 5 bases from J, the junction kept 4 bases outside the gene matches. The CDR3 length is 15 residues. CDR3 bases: TGCGCCAGCAGCCAAGACACAGGGGGCGTGGAGACCCAGTACTTC. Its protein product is CASSQDTGGVETQYF.